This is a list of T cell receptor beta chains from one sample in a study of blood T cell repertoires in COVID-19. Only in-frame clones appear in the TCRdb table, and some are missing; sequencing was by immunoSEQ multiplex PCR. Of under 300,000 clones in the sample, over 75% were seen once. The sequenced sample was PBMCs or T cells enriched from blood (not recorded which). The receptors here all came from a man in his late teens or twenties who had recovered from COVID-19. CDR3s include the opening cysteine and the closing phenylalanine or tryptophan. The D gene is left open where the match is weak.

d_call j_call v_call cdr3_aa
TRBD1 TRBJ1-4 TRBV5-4 CASSVGLVRGNEKLFF
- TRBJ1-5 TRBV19 CASNTLDQPQHF
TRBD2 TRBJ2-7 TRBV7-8 CASSPSGGPYEQYF
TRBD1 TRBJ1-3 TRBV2 CASSDPLRTGGNTIYF
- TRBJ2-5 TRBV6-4 CASSDSPGPQETQYF
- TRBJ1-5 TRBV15 CATSREAGSGNQPQHF
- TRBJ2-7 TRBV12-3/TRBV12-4 CASSRDSSYEQYF
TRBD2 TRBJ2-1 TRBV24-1 CATSERGRRDNEQFF
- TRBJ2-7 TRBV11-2 CASSPQARGAYEQYF
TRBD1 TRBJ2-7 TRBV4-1 CASSHVEGTGTYEQYF
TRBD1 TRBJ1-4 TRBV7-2 CASSLIEGARAKLFF
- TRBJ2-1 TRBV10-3 CAISESAMSYNEQFF
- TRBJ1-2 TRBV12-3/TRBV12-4 CASSDRNYGYTF
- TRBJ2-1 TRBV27 CAIEERRGHGEQFF
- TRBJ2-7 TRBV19 CASSEDSVSYEQYF
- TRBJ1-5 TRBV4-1 CASSQVGRSQPQHF
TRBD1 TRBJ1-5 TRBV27 CASRPDRVNGQPQHF
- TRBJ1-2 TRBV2 CASSTSDNTPGYTF
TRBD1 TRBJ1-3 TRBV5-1 CASSSTGGGNTIYF
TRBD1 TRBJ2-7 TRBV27 CASSLYAVGQGRSEQYF